This entry lists 19 T cell receptor beta chains sequenced from one sample in a study of Ad26.COV2.S vaccination and SARS-CoV-2 variants. Using immunoSEQ multiplex PCR, the repertoire was profiled, and TCRdb retains in-frame clones only, with some absent. The table records roughly 680,000 clones, approximately 88% of them present only once. Treatment noted: some 20 received Ad26.COV2.S at low or high dose, single or two shots; 5 received placebo; per-sample allocation not given. Day 63 after the first injection of vaccine or placebo was the sampling time. The sequenced sample was peripheral blood, obtained in a trial of Ad26.COV2.S vaccine versus placebo. Source of these receptors: a person aged 18 to 59 who received the Ad26.COV2.S COVID-19 vaccine or a placebo.

For the CDR3, the DNA is TGTGCCAGCAGCCCACACCTCGTGGAGACCCAGTACTTC. Translation gives CASSPHLVETQYF. The rearrangement joins TRBV7-2 to TRBJ2-5, with D hard to call. The CDR3 has 13 residues. V was trimmed by 5 bases and J by 5 bases, leaving 12 bases between them. The V gene's germline CDR1 is SGHTA and CDR2 FQGNSA.

This chain uses TRBV10-2 with TRBJ1-1; tentative D call: TRBD1 (6 bases). Germline-derived CDR1 and CDR2 are WSHSY and SAAADI. V dropped 4 bases and J dropped 5 bases, with 14 bases sitting between them. CDR3 length: 14 residues. CDR3 residues: CASSGPEGGTEAFF. CDR3 nucleotide sequence: TGCGCCAGCAGTGGACCGGAAGGGGGGACTGAAGCTTTCTTT.

The V call is TRBV15, the J call TRBJ1-4, with TRBD1 matching over 8 bases. The CDR3 extends over 16 amino acids. Looked up from germline, CDR1 is LNHNV and CDR2 is YYDKDF (reference sequence). Trimming took 0 bases from V and 4 from J; bases not matched to a gene: 4. In DNA form, the CDR3 reads TGTGCCACCAGCAGAGATGAGGACAGGGATAATGAAAAACTGTTTTTT. This translates into CATSRDEDRDNEKLFF.

The genes are TRBV10-3 and TRBJ2-3; 12 bases are shared with TRBD2. Trimming removed 6 bases from V and 5 bases from J; junction bases left unmatched: 9. The CDR3 sequence is 16 residues long. Germline lookup yields CDR1 ENHRY and CDR2 SYGVKD. The CDR3 here is CAIREGLAGLGDTQYF. CDR3 nucleotide sequence: TGTGCCATCAGGGAAGGACTAGCGGGATTGGGAGATACGCAGTATTTT.

Remarks on this clone: Other DNA sequences of this sample code for an identical CDR3. The V and J genes are TRBV12-3 or TRBV12-4 and TRBJ1-2, with unresolved D. V was shortened by 6 bases and J by 1 base, with 9 bases between the two germline ends. The CDR3 extends over 13 amino acids. CDR3 loop: CASSLGRNYGYTF. CDR3 bases: TGTGCCAGCAGCCTTGGGCGTAACTATGGCTACACCTTC.

The V gene is TRBV4-2, the J gene TRBJ2-3, with 10 bases matching TRBD2. Trimming took 6 bases from V and 2 from J; bases not matched to a gene: 5. The germline V gene encodes CDR1 LGHNA and CDR2 YNFKEQ. The CDR3 sequence is 15 residues long. The DNA for the CDR3 is TGTGCCAGCAGACCGACTAGCGGGCACACAGATACGCAGTATTTT. Its translation: CASRPTSGHTDTQYF.

About this clone: Other DNA sequences in the same sample also yield this CDR3. The V and J genes are TRBV7-3 and TRBJ2-5; 7 positions agree with TRBD2. Germline CDR1 is SGHTA and CDR2 is FQGTGA. Losses at the gene ends were 2 bases for V and 1 base for J; bases not matched to a gene: 1. This CDR3 is 14 amino acids long. The CDR3 coding sequence is TGTGCCAGCAGCTTAGGCGGGGGCCAAGAGACCCAGTACTTC. Translation: CASSLGGGQETQYF.

V and J are TRBV25-1 and TRBJ2-7; no reliable D call. The CDR3 runs to 10 residues. Germline V lookup: CDR1 MGHDK, CDR2 SYGVNS. V lost 3 bases, J lost 6 bases, and 3 bases lay in between. The CDR3 DNA reads as TGTGCCAGCAGTGATGGCGAGCAGTACTTC. As protein: CASSDGEQYF.

Concerning this clone: The sample contains more than one DNA sequence encoding this CDR3. This chain connects TRBV19 to TRBJ2-1, with 9 nucleotides matching TRBD2. The V gene end was trimmed by 8 bases and the J gene end by 0 bases; junction bases not matched to a gene: 2. CDR3 length: 14 residues. Per germline, CDR1 LNHDA and CDR2 SQIVND (reference sequence). CDR3: CASLAGSSYNEQFF. Written as DNA, the CDR3 is TGTGCCAGTCTAGCGGGAAGCTCCTACAATGAGCAGTTCTTC.

The V and J genes are TRBV3-1 (or the pseudogene TRBV3-2) and TRBJ2-1; the match to TRBD1 covers 7 bases. V dropped 7 bases and J dropped 3; count of bases not matched to a gene: 3. CDR1 LGHDT and CDR2 YNNKEL come from the germline V gene (reference sequence). This CDR3 has 13 residues. The CDR3 DNA follows: TGTGCCAGCAACCGACAGGGCTACAATGAGCAGTTCTTC. This codes for CASNRQGYNEQFF.

This chain links TRBV3-1 (or the pseudogene TRBV3-2) with TRBJ1-1; D unresolved. V was clipped by 1 base and J by 0 bases, with 12 bases between them. CDR1 LGHDT and CDR2 YNNKEL come from the germline V gene (reference sequence). The CDR3 loop spans 16 amino acids. As DNA, the CDR3 is TGTGCCAGCAGCCAAGGTGGCGGATCCTTGAACACTGAAGCTTTCTTT. Protein sequence: CASSQGGGSLNTEAFF.

The rearrangement uses TRBV19 and TRBJ2-1; tentatively, D is TRBD2 (6 bases). This CDR3 has 15 amino acids. The V gene's germline CDR1 is LNHDA and CDR2 SQIVND (reference sequence). The V and J ends lost 7 bases and 1 base respectively, with 14 bases between them. In nucleotides, the CDR3 is TGTGCCAGTACCTCCCGGGCGGGATCCTACAATGAGCAGTTCTTC. It encodes CASTSRAGSYNEQFF.

V usage is TRBV4-1 and J usage is TRBJ1-1; tentative D call: TRBD1 (5 bases). The V and J ends lost 0 bases and 5 bases respectively, with 10 bases between them. The CDR3 is made up of 14 amino acids. Germline values: CDR1 MGHRA, CDR2 YSYEKL. The CDR3 nucleotides are TGCGCCAGCAGCCAAGATCAGGGACGGACTGAAGCTTTCTTT. Translated, it gives CASSQDQGRTEAFF.

The chain carries TRBV7-2 and TRBJ1-1; the D is unclear. Per germline, CDR1 SGHTA and CDR2 FQGNSA. The CDR3 is made up of 13 amino acids. The V end was cut by 1 base, the J end by 1 base, with 4 bases between. The CDR3 DNA reads as TGTGCCAGCAGCTTAGTAGAGAACACTGAAGCTTTCTTT. This translates into CASSLVENTEAFF.

The V and J genes are TRBV5-1 and TRBJ2-4; D ambiguous. Between the trimmed V and J ends, which lost 0 bases and 6 bases, there was a span of 19 bases. This CDR3 comprises 17 residues. The germline V gene encodes CDR1 SGHRS and CDR2 YFSETQ. The CDR3 here is CASSLEAAASPGNIQYF. The CDR3 DNA sequence: TGCGCCAGCAGCTTGGAGGCGGCGGCTAGTCCAGGAAACATTCAGTACTTC.

This clone was counted at least ten times. V and J are TRBV7-9 and TRBJ2-7; TRBD1 or TRBD2 may be the D gene (5 bases each). CDR3 length: 14 residues. From germline, CDR1 is SEHNR and CDR2 FQNEAQ (reference sequence). V was clipped by 4 bases and J by 2 bases, with 12 bases between them. The CDR3 loop reads CASSWTGRTYEQYF. The CDR3 nucleotides read TGTGCCAGCAGCTGGACGGGACGGACCTACGAGCAGTACTTC.

V and J are TRBV12-5 and TRBJ2-1; 15 bases map to TRBD2. There are 20 residues in the CDR3. Unmatched junction bases numbered 10, after V lost 4 bases and J lost 0 bases. CDR1 and CDR2 (germline): LGHNT, FRNRAP. The CDR3 is CASGSWPGLAGGSSYNEQFF. As DNA, the CDR3 is TGTGCTAGTGGTTCTTGGCCGGGACTAGCGGGGGGTTCCTCCTACAATGAGCAGTTCTTC. Variable domain in full (rest from reference TRBV12-5 and TRBJ2-1): DARVTQTPRHKVTEMGQEVTMRCQPILGHNTVFWYRQTMMQGLELLAYFRNRAPLDDSGMPKDRFSAEMPDATLATLKIQPSEPRDSAVYFCASGSWPGLAGGSSYNEQFFGPGTRLTVL.

The rearrangement joins TRBV6-2 or TRBV6-3 to TRBJ1-5; D perhaps matches TRBD1 (5 bases). V lost 2 bases to trimming and J lost 4 bases, with 15 bases between them. CDR1 is MNHEY and CDR2 is SVGEGT in the germline V gene. The CDR3 runs to 16 residues. In nucleotides, the CDR3 is TGTGCCAGCAGTTACGAGGGGACGACGCTTAATCAGCCCCAGCATTTT. Amino acid sequence: CASSYEGTTLNQPQHF.

This sequence joins TRBV5-1 and TRBJ2-1; D remains unclear. In germline, CDR1 is SGHRS, CDR2 YFSETQ. The CDR3 runs 15 residues. Deletions cut 0 bases from V and 8 bases from J, with 15 bases between. Here the CDR3 reads CASSLAVVGRDEQFF. The CDR3 bases are TGCGCCAGCAGCTTGGCCGTAGTAGGCCGCGATGAGCAGTTCTTC. The complete variable domain, with remaining parts taken from reference TRBV5-1 and TRBJ2-1, reads KAGVTQTPRYLIKTRGQQVTLSCSPISGHRSVSWYQQTPGQGLQFLFEYFSETQRNKGNFPGRFSGRQFSNSRSEMNVSTLELGDSALYLCASSLAVVGRDEQFFGPGTRLTVL.